This T cell receptor beta chain originates from a study of cytomegalovirus exposure and HLA in healthy donors (dated by TCRdb to between 2016 and 2019). Turning to the overall study: An earlier analysis of under 600 of the donors reported more than 250 Gb of sequence data and 120 million or so unique TCR beta sequences from 150 million to 200 million T cells. Using immunosequencing, the study profiled T cell repertoires from some 670 subjects and related those repertoires to cytomegalovirus serostatus. HLA typing included class I and class II loci at four-digit resolution. The study aimed to test whether signatures of past pathogen exposure could be identified by cataloging public T cell receptors. To study patterns of TCR occurrence, a later analysis re-analyzed previously published TCR beta repertoires from 550 to 800 donors and added high-resolution HLA genotyping. Of the roughly 400 genotyped donors, approximately 80% fell in the genetic ancestry cluster associated with self-reported Caucasian donors. Typing coverage differed by locus: A, B, C, DRB1 and DQB1 were typed in roughly 620-640 donors, DQA1 in about 550, DPA1 in some 610, and DPB1 in just under 490. Besides the first cohort of approximately 710 subjects, a separate validation cohort made up of around 120 different subjects was used. Rather than using new phenotypic data, the later analysis identified candidate immune exposures from TCR beta sequences and from how often those sequences occurred across donors. In an earlier analysis of several hundred of the donors, high-throughput TCR beta sequencing was used to judge whether each TCR beta V gene segment behaved as functional or pseudogenic. A later genetic analysis used genome-wide SNP genotypes for 398 of the 666 donors, treating that subset as a discovery cohort. Donor age, sex, ethnicity and CMV serostatus were compiled together with the repertoire data. Because of strong linkage in the cohort, a handful of DR-DQ haplotypes were treated as single units for association and clustering. High-throughput TCR immunosequencing, statistical association of individual TCRs with disease status, and machine learning were combined to predict cytomegalovirus infection status. Approximately 300 gigabases of sequencing data and roughly 81 million unique TCR sequences made up an early release that covered fewer than 650 HLA-typed donors. Every discovery cohort repertoire had been produced on one sequencing platform. On average, roughly 240,000 unique TCR beta nucleotide sequences were sequenced per donor among some 420 genotyped donors of the cohort, with around 19% of those sequences being non-productive.

The paper's findings and limits, for the study overall: Roughly uniform sequencing depth across donors was assumed in presence/absence analyses, although this assumption may not hold. In a later analysis, about 17,000 TCR beta sequences were associated with specific HLA alleles at a false discovery rate of 0.05. In an earlier analysis of some 640 of the donors, most TCR beta V segments were observed in productive rearrangements about 90% or about 30% of the time, broadly matching IMGT annotations. Because HLA typing was missing for some donors at each locus, association tests included only the typed subset. The classifier was reported to diagnose cytomegalovirus status with high specificity and sensitivity in both the original and validation cohorts. The only immune exposure information available for the cohort was CMV serostatus. A group of highly shared sequence variants was considered likely to be a technical artifact of the sequencing pipeline. The study gave a list of roughly 150 TCR beta chains associated with cytomegalovirus. The authors suggested that the approach could potentially be generalized to other disease states and immunological phenotypes. Because the 87-base-pair reads could not distinguish some IMGT-functional V segments, including TRBV6-2 and TRBV6-3, those segments were excluded. A further reported finding was that TCR beta sequences accurately predicted the HLA-A and HLA-B alleles for most subjects in the first cohort. When HLA alleles, especially DR and DQ, strongly co-occurred, attributing TCR associations to individual alleles was difficult. In a later analysis, TCR association rates were found to vary across HLA loci, with the most associated TCRs seen for DRB1 alleles and the fewest for HLA-C alleles. In a later genetic analysis, fewer N-insertions in productive TCRs were reported among donors in an Asian-associated ancestry cluster than the roughly 710-donor mean. According to a later analysis, most CMV-associated TCR beta chains appeared to be HLA-restricted, and the HLA associations seemed to be driven largely by CMV exposure. In vitro tests confirmed that a few of the cytomegalovirus-associated TCR beta chains recognize cytomegalovirus antigens. The earlier analysis of a few hundred of the donors excluded 15 to 20 rarely observed V segments, including chromosome 9 orphons, because counts were too low. This cohort had only TCR beta chains sequenced, and the lack of alpha or paired-chain data limited which features could be detected. In a later analysis, HLA-associated TCR beta chains were found to be more clonally expanded and to have lower generation probabilities than equally common non-associated chains. Linkage disequilibrium might explain the correlated functional status among segregating V segments, but an unknown experimental factor could not be ruled out. V-gene and J-gene trimming of TCR beta chains was associated with a missense DCLRE1C variant in a later genetic analysis, and the association was replicated in an independent cohort. Most TCR sequences were observed very rarely across donors, whereas some public TCRs were present in many individuals. According to a later analysis, parvovirus B19, influenza, CMV and Epstein-Barr virus appeared linked to several top co-occurrence clusters.

Trimmed from V: 5 bases; trimmed from J: 5 bases; junction bases lacking a gene match: 6. CDR1 and CDR2 were assigned from the germline V gene as SGHTA and FQGNSA. Taken from cysteine to phenylalanine, the CDR3 has 14 residues. The read is trimmed to its CDR3 DNA, 42 bases read in frame from base 1. The cohort consisted of approximately 690 healthy bone marrow donors. All cohort members were sampled while nominally healthy, although unrecorded immune exposures were likely present. The donor tested CMV seropositive and was one of the 289 seropositive cohort members. Every donor gave a peripheral blood sample, and the peripheral blood mononuclear cells from that sample were used for TCR beta sequencing. Genomic DNA was extracted from the blood cell samples with the Qiagen DNeasy Blood Extraction Kit. Regarding this clone: Its antigen target is currently unknown. The input lacks base qualities; no much larger clone sits a single base away.

Libraries were made using the immunoSEQ multiplex PCR assay. A mixture of 60 forward primers for TCR Vbeta segments and 13 reverse primers for TCR Jbeta segments was used in the multiplex PCR. A multiplex PCR assay on genomic DNA amplified the CDR3 region of rearranged TCR beta genes. On the Illumina HiSeq System, the amplified TCR beta libraries were sequenced as 87-base-pair reads. The original pipeline was this. A later analysis counted approximately 84 million unique TCR beta chains across the 670 or so repertoires, and about 10 million of these chains were shared by at least two donors. To remove PCR and sequencing errors, raw reads were error-corrected and collapsed into unique sequences using a nearest-neighbor algorithm that merged closely related sequences. Alignment of CDR3 sequences to IMGT reference sequences was used to assign V, D and J gene segments. For a sequence to be retained, a match of at least six nucleotides was required to both a V gene segment and a J gene segment. Rearrangements were called productive when the CDR3 lacked stop codons and stayed in frame with V and J; all others were non-productive. Following IMGT convention, CDR3 was defined as the stretch from the second conserved V-encoded cysteine to the conserved J-encoded phenylalanine. The earlier analysis of roughly 590 of the donors excluded any sequence lacking an unambiguous match to a single V gene segment. An earlier analysis of fewer than 650 of the donors classified V segments as functional when productive rearrangements were above 56.7% and as segregating when the standard deviation between donors was above 5%. A statistical classification framework was built for diagnosing cytomegalovirus status from the catalog of TCR beta chain sequences. V and J gene assignment, in a later analysis, came from comparing TCR nucleotide sequences with IMGT/GENE-DB human TR gene sequences. Using the TCRdist pipeline, a later analysis assigned CDR3 sequences along with most-parsimonious VDJ recombination scenarios. In a later analysis, each TCR beta chain was defined by its CDR3 amino acid sequence together with its V-gene family, and reads without a unique V-gene family were excluded. To address suspected cross-contamination and a sequencing artifact, a later analysis removed around 590 highly shared, low-generation-probability nucleotide sequences. A later analysis calculated a clonal expansion index for each public chain from normalized within-repertoire ranks of inferred template counts. In a later analysis, generation probabilities were computed using a VDJ recombination model fitted to out-of-frame rearrangements, and the results were checked against IGoR. A later analysis scored TCR-TCR, TCR-HLA and TCR-CMV co-occurrence with hypergeometric tests, applying a repertoire-size bias correction to TCR pairs. False discovery rates were estimated in a later analysis by permuting HLA or CMV assignments 20 times. A later analysis grouped co-occurring TCRs with DBSCAN, adding TCRdist sequence similarity when clustering within HLA-allele-positive subsets. Repertoires with fewer than 30,000 or more than 120,000 public chains, plus five repertoires with anomalous nucleotide sharing, were excluded from co-occurrence clustering. In TCRdb, the immuneACCESS table is reduced to in-frame sequences with V and J assigned. These tables do not hold every clone; where another copy was compared, an unresolved V gene accounts for under half, and the others remain unexplained. The V and J calls and clone size come from that table; D and trimming were worked out from the DNA. The sample table contains approximately 160,000 clones; only one count was recorded for 83% of them. The top ten constitute roughly 4.3% of the sample.

This sequence was found in a man aged 50 to 59 in good health and CMV-seropositive. The sample taken for sequencing was PBMCs. This chain is built from TRBV7-2 and TRBJ2-3; 8 junctional bases match TRBD2. The sequenced DNA: TGTGCCAGCAGCCTCGGGGGGGCCCTAGATACGCAGTATTTT. Protein translation: CASSLGGALDTQYF.